The sequence of this T cell receptor (beta chain) was determined in a study of identical twins. The length of the CDR3 is 16 residues. The ends were cut back, 0 bases at V and 0 bases at J, with 9 bases in the middle. Per germline, CDR1 SGHRS and CDR2 YFSETQ. Overall study results and limits: Researchers reported weaker excess twin sharing in beta out-of-frame sequences.

TCRdb reprocessed the 5' RACE reads via MiXCR and lists one record per CDR3 protein. The table lists a few hundred thousand distinct CDR3 sequences, less than 20% of them singletons. This clonotype occurred many times. Antigen unknown. This TCR derives from a man aged 50-60 years in good health. The V gene is TRBV5-1, the J gene TRBJ1-4; D uncertain. Sequencing was performed on naive T cells sorted from blood. CDR3 in amino acids: CASSLEPAATNEKLFF. CDR3 in DNA: TGCGCCAGCAGCTTGGAGCCGGCAGCAACTAATGAAAAACTGTTTTTT.